The source of this T cell receptor (beta chain) is a study of CD8 T cell repertoires and HIV-1 epitope variants (dated by TCRdb to about 2020). In the study overall: In separate culture wells, T cells were stimulated with each of twenty-five peptides that represented autologous and known Gag and Nef epitope variants. The epitopes tested were three Gag epitope families plus Nef HW9 and YT9. An aliquot of 1M T cells was saved as an uncultured baseline condition, separate from the 80 to 95 T cell cultures. Control conditions included a CMV, EBV and flu peptide pool, the Ebola AY9 epitope as negative control, and a no-peptide well. A total of more than 80 T cell cultures were run, with each culture condition done in triplicate except for one peptide, which was done in duplicate. Cultures ran for 10 days in IMDM with gentamicin, with half-media changes on days 3 and 7 adding IL-2, IL-7 and IL-15. T cells were enriched using the EasySep Human T Cell Enrichment Kit and were co-cultured with equal numbers of autologous T cell-negative cells serving as antigen-presenting cells. Findings and caveats that apply to the study as a whole: The study identified fewer than 10 antigen-specific TCR beta clonotypes, 5 or 6 of which appeared to be cross-reactive for autologous or known escape epitope variants. The assay identified only TCR beta chains and indicated proliferation in response to antigen, without indicating T cell function or cytokine profile. The Nef KF9 family was recognized by five clonotypes and the HW9 family by one, and no responses to the TAALDMSHF plasma variant were observed.

The EasySep Human CD8+ T Cell Enrichment Kit was used on day 10 to isolate CD8+ T cells from every culture. TCR beta CDR3 regions were sequenced at survey depth on the immunoSEQ platform. The QIAamp DNA micro kit was used to extract genomic DNA from every cultured and uncultured CD8+ T cell population. The study's own analysis went as follows. Samples with fewer than 5,000 productive reads were excluded, resulting in the removal of about 6% of the 75 HIV peptide-stimulated cultures. A MANAFEST web app trimmed sequences to CDR3 and removed nonproductive sequences, CDR3s under 5 amino acids, and those not starting C or ending F/W. For a clonotype to count as antigen-specific, the clonotype had to expand relative to the no-peptide control in at least 2 of 3 replicates at FDR 0.01, and only within one epitope family. Specific clonotypes also needed at least fivefold higher frequency than in wells stimulated with peptides from other epitope families. TCRdb carries this immuneACCESS record with in-frame sequences only. Its versions omit some clonotypes, under half of them owing to an unresolved V gene in the studies checked, with the rest unexplained. V and J calls and clone size are those listed in that table; D and trimming were worked out from the DNA. Present in this sample are over 90,000 clones, just under 75% of which were seen just once. Of the sample, around 25% falls within the top ten clones.

A word on this clone: It lacks a known antigen. One base away there is no much larger clone; base qualities are not given.

The sequenced sample was uncultured baseline CD8+ T cells from peripheral blood mononuclear cells (PBMCs). The TCR sequence derives from a male donor with HIV.

Here is the DNA: TGTGCCAGCGGCGGGCCCGTCCCCCTCAATGAGCAGTTCTTC. Its protein is CASGGPVPLNEQFF. The chain was built from TRBV14 and TRBJ2-1; the D segment could be TRBD2, given 5 matching bases. CDR1 and CDR2 are drawn from the germline V gene: SGHDN, FVKESK. There are 14 amino acids in the CDR3, from cysteine to phenylalanine inclusive. The kept DNA is CDR3 alone, 42 bases in frame from the first base. Relative to germline, V is 8 bases shorter and J is 6 bases shorter, with 17 bases between their ends.